The T cell receptor beta chain described here comes from a study of regulatory T cells in long-lasting Graves disease. Comments on this clonotype: The target antigen is unknown.

The length of the CDR3 is 15 residues. Trimming took 5 bases from V and 4 from J, leaving 17 bases between them. Germline CDR1 MDHEN, CDR2 SYDVKM. Study-wide results and limits: Patients with persistent disease shared over 2,500 public clonotypes, outpacing the approximately 970 shared by new patients. There was favoring of TRBV28, TRBJ1-2 and TRBJ2-5 in persistent disease.

Noted time point: newly diagnosed GD, antithyroid drugs for less than 3 months. PBMC-extracted RNA yielded the TCR library. In building TCR beta libraries, iRepertoire HTBI primers were used together with Arm-PCR of CDR3 regions. MiXCR, applied by TCRdb to the multiplex PCR reads, yields one record per CDR3 protein. The repertoire includes approximately 470,000 distinct CDR3 sequences, 15% to 20% of them detected once, and less than 15% sits in the top ten. These data also featured in a second study, about T cells in Graves' hyperthyroidism and ophthalmopathy. That work contributes: With the HTBI primer set, the TCR CDR3 went through a first round of RT-PCR.

Sequenced here: peripheral blood mononuclear cells (PBMCs), sampled at new diagnosis, from a patient treated with antithyroid drugs. The TCR comes from a man in his forties with Graves disease. V gene TRBV28 combines with J gene TRBJ1-1; D gene uncertain. The CDR3: CASSPPTRVATEAFF. The CDR3 bases are TGTGCCAGCAGTCCCCCAACAAGGGTAGCCACTGAAGCTTTCTTT.